Listed below are T cell receptor beta chains from one sample, sequenced in a study of human T cells and chemical hapten exposure. TCRdb independently ran MiXCR on the RACE reads; one entry per CDR3 protein. The data contain some 50,000 distinct CDR3 sequences, almost 4.5% of them singletons. Material for sequencing was whole blood. These receptors all come from a human donor in good health. Some clones in this sample may be carry-over from other donors' samples. Each CDR3 is given with its conserved first and last residue. A D gene is named only where the DNA matches it firmly. Some rows have no size entry. The others give once, few or many, or a class for an expanded clone.

v_gene	j_gene	d_gene	abundance	CDR3aa	CDR3nt
TRBV29-1	TRBJ2-3	TRBD1	many	CSAVQGVVTDTQYF	TGCAGCGCCGTACAGGGGGTGGTGACAGATACGCAGTATTTT
TRBV7-2	TRBJ1-6	.	few	CASSLQAGRGSPLHF	TGTGCCAGCAGCTTGCAGGCAGGACGGGGATCACCCCTCCACTTT
TRBV20-1	TRBJ1-6	TRBD1	.	CSARDRTGGGSYNSPLHF	TGCAGTGCTAGAGATCGCACAGGGGGTGGAAGCTATAATTCACCCCTCCACTTT
TRBV12-3/TRBV12-4	TRBJ1-6	.	many	CASSTTSGAALHF	TGTGCCAGCAGCACTACCTCGGGGGCGGCCCTCCACTTT
TRBV14	TRBJ2-3	.	few	CASSLNSRTDTQYF	TGTGCCAGCAGCCTTAACTCCCGCACAGATACGCAGTATTTT
TRBV20-1	TRBJ2-3	TRBD2	few	CSARARTSGREDTQYF	TGCAGTGCTAGAGCCCGGACTAGCGGGAGAGAAGATACGCAGTATTTT
TRBV7-6	TRBJ2-5	.	medium-sized	CASSPRTVSQETQYF	TGTGCCAGCAGCCCGCGGACAGTTTCCCAAGAGACCCAGTACTTC
TRBV20-1	TRBJ1-5	.	many	CSARAGNQPQHF	TGCAGTGCTAGAGCGGGTAATCAGCCCCAGCATTTT
TRBV28	TRBJ2-7	.	many	CASSVEPYEQYF	TGTGCCAGCAGTGTCGAGCCCTACGAGCAGTACTTC
TRBV29-1	TRBJ2-3	.	many	CSVAPTLDTQYF	TGCAGCGTTGCCCCGACTTTAGATACGCAGTATTTT
TRBV12-3/TRBV12-4	TRBJ2-7	TRBD1	.	CASTRDSRYEQYF	TGTGCCAGCACCAGGGACAGCCGCTACGAGCAGTACTTC
TRBV5-1	TRBJ2-2	.	many	CASSLRQANTGELFF	TGCGCCAGCAGCTTACGGCAGGCCAACACCGGGGAGCTGTTTTTT
TRBV11-3	TRBJ2-7	.	few	CASSVRDNEQYF	TGTGCCAGCAGCGTCCGGGACAACGAGCAGTACTTC
TRBV5-4	TRBJ2-5	.	few	CASSHTFQETQYF	TGTGCCAGCAGCCACACCTTCCAAGAGACCCAGTACTTC
TRBV5-1	TRBJ1-2	.	many	CASSSSGGNYGYTF	TGCGCCAGCAGCTCCTCAGGAGGGAACTATGGCTACACCTTC
TRBV6-2/TRBV6-3	TRBJ2-2	.	many	CASTAPQGSGELFF	TGTGCCAGCACGGCGCCCCAGGGGTCCGGGGAGCTGTTTTTT
TRBV24-1	TRBJ2-2	TRBD2	few	CATSDPGLAGAGELFF	TGTGCCACCAGTGACCCGGGACTAGCGGGAGCCGGGGAGCTGTTTTTT
TRBV12-3/TRBV12-4	TRBJ1-1	.	few	CASTESRRMYTEAFF	TGTGCCAGCACGGAAAGCAGGAGGATGTACACTGAAGCTTTCTTT
TRBV28	TRBJ2-1	.	.	CASSTRRGRGGDEQFF	TGTGCCAGCAGTACTCGGAGGGGCAGGGGGGGCGATGAGCAGTTCTTC
TRBV20-1	TRBJ1-2	TRBD1	.	CSARDRMTGGSSSGYTF	TGCAGTGCTAGAGACCGGATGACAGGGGGCAGTTCGAGCGGCTACACCTTC
TRBV6-1	TRBJ1-1	.	many	CASSFMGQVNTEAFF	TGTGCCAGCAGTTTCATGGGCCAGGTAAACACTGAAGCTTTCTTT
TRBV20-1	TRBJ1-2	.	many	CSATGNFYGYTF	TGCAGTGCTACAGGGAACTTTTATGGCTACACCTTC
TRBV25-1	TRBJ1-2	.	many	CASSENRLGGYTF	TGTGCCAGCAGTGAAAACAGGCTGGGGGGCTACACCTTC
TRBV5-6	TRBJ1-5	TRBD1	many	CASSSLLEQGAFGQPQHF	TGTGCCAGCAGCTCCCTCCTCGAACAGGGGGCGTTTGGACAGCCCCAGCATTTT
TRBV5-1	TRBJ2-1	.	many	CASSLGSAGTLNEQFF	TGCGCCAGCAGCTTGGGTAGTGCGGGAACGCTCAATGAGCAGTTCTTC
TRBV20-1	TRBJ2-3	TRBD2	.	CSARRGTTQYF	TGCAGTGCTAGGCGGGGGACCACGCAGTATTTT
TRBV29-1	TRBJ1-1	.	many	CSAGRLNTEAFF	TGCAGCGCCGGACGGTTGAACACTGAAGCTTTCTTT
TRBV28	TRBJ2-1	.	many	CASSLLQFF	TGTGCCAGCAGTTTATTGCAGTTCTTC
TRBV7-2	TRBJ2-5	.	many	CASNDYVQETQYF	TGTGCCAGCAACGACTACGTCCAAGAGACCCAGTACTTC
TRBV6-2/TRBV6-3	TRBJ2-3	TRBD2	.	CASRPRTSGTDTQYF	TGTGCCAGCAGACCACGGACTAGCGGCACAGATACGCAGTATTTT
TRBV3-1	TRBJ1-2	.	many	CASSQGVLGNYGYTF	TGTGCCAGCAGCCAAGGCGTTTTGGGCAACTATGGCTACACCTTC
TRBV27	TRBJ1-4	.	.	CASRRTRAREKLFF	TGTGCCAGCAGAAGGACACGAGCTAGGGAAAAACTGTTTTTT
TRBV28	TRBJ2-4	.	few	CASSLFTQGPAKNIQYF	TGTGCCAGCAGTTTATTCACGCAGGGACCGGCCAAAAACATTCAGTACTTC
TRBV7-3	TRBJ2-2	.	.	CASSLTGTANTGELFF	TGTGCCAGCAGCTTGACAGGGACTGCGAACACCGGGGAGCTGTTTTTT
TRBV18	TRBJ2-1	.	few	CASSPEASDNNEQFF	TGTGCCAGCTCACCGGAAGCTAGCGACAACAATGAGCAGTTCTTC
TRBV10-3	TRBJ1-6	.	many	CAISEWTGSYNSPLHF	TGTGCCATCAGTGAGTGGACGGGCTCCTATAATTCACCCCTCCACTTT
TRBV10-1	TRBJ2-5	.	many	CARAYVETQYF	TGCGCCAGGGCGTACGTGGAGACCCAGTACTTC
TRBV13	TRBJ2-1	.	.	CASSLGGGSSPQEQFF	TGTGCCAGCAGCTTAGGAGGGGGGAGCAGCCCGCAGGAGCAGTTCTTC
TRBV7-7	TRBJ1-4	.	many	CASSPGFSRGNEKLFF	TGTGCTAGCAGCCCCGGATTCTCGCGAGGAAATGAAAAACTGTTTTTT
TRBV20-1	TRBJ1-2	.	many	CSASRAAGGYTF	TGCAGTGCTTCCCGGGCTGCCGGGGGCTACACCTTC
TRBV11-2	TRBJ2-6	.	.	CASSLGGAPSGANVLTF	TGTGCCAGCAGCCTGGGAGGAGCTCCCTCTGGGGCCAACGTCCTGACTTTC
TRBV6-1	TRBJ1-6	.	.	CASNDHQGLVGSPLHF	TGTGCCAGCAACGATCATCAGGGGTTGGTAGGATCACCCCTCCACTTT
TRBV28	TRBJ2-1	.	many	CASSLRFYNEQFF	TGTGCCAGCAGTTTAAGGTTTTACAATGAGCAGTTCTTC
TRBV5-1	TRBJ1-1	.	.	CASSLQGPTEAFF	TGCGCCAGCAGCTTGCAGGGTCCTACTGAAGCTTTCTTT
TRBV7-3	TRBJ1-6	.	many	CASSLSGGNSPLHF	TGTGCCAGCAGCTTATCCGGGGGGAATTCACCCCTCCACTTT